The 15 T cell receptor beta chains below come from one sample, sequenced in a study of cytomegalovirus exposure and HLA in healthy donors. With 60 Vbeta and 13 Jbeta primers, the PCR was carried out. The protocol was immunoSEQ multiplex PCR, while the TCRdb copy is restricted to in-frame clones and leaves out a portion. Among some 110,000 clones, around 80% were seen once, and the ten largest hold 6% to 8%. The material sequenced was PBMCs. All receptors derive from a man aged 25-40 years in good health and CMV-seropositive.

The chain employs TRBV6-5 and TRBJ1-2, with D possibly TRBD1 on 5 matching bases. The V gene lost 2 bases and the J gene lost 8 bases, with 6 bases spanning the gap. The CDR3 sequence is 11 residues long. Germline V lookup: CDR1 MNHEY, CDR2 SVGAGI. The CDR3 DNA sequence: TGTGCCAGCAGTTACAAGGGGGGCTACACCTTC. This codes for CASSYKGGYTF.

V is TRBV2 and J is TRBJ1-6; TRBD1 agrees at 7 bases. J lost 6 bases, V lost 9 bases, and 5 bases had no gene match. The CDR3 sequence is 13 residues long. Germline values: CDR1 SNHLY, CDR2 FYNNEI. CDR3 DNA: TGTGCCAGTCGACAGGGCAGTAATTCACCCCTCCACTTT. Amino acid sequence: CASRQGSNSPLHF. Variable domain in full (rest from reference TRBV2 and TRBJ1-6): EPEVTQTPSHQVTQMGQEVILRCVPISNHLYFYWYRQILGQKVEFLVSFYNNEISEKSEIFDDQFSVERPDGSNFTLKIRSTKLEDSAMYFCASRQGSNSPLHFGNGTRLTVT.

This chain uses TRBV7-2 with TRBJ1-1; D gene uncertain. Germline V gene lookup returns CDR1 SGHTA and CDR2 FQGNSA. Trimming cost V 5 bases and J 0 bases, with 10 bases left between them. CDR3 length: 14 residues. CDR3 nucleotides: TGTGCCAGCAGCCCGGGGAGGGTGAACACTGAAGCTTTCTTT. Translated, it gives CASSPGRVNTEAFF.

The chain has TRBV5-4 and TRBJ2-7, with D perhaps matching TRBD2 (6 bases). From germline, CDR1 is SGHNT and CDR2 YYREEE (reference sequence). The CDR3 consists of 15 residues. Trimming removed 1 base from V and 0 bases from J, with 11 bases in between. The CDR3 nucleotides are TGTGCCAGCAGCTTGCAGGGACTGAGCTCCTACGAGCAGTACTTC. It encodes CASSLQGLSSYEQYF.

The genes are TRBV5-1 and TRBJ1-4; 8 bases align to TRBD1. CDR3 size: 13 residues. Germline V gene sequence: CDR1 SGHRS, CDR2 YFSETQ. The trim removed 2 bases at V and 11 bases at J, leaving 5 bases unmatched. CDR3 nucleotides: TGCGCCAGCAGCTTAGGACAGGGTAGTAAACTGTTTTTT. Encoded protein: CASSLGQGSKLFF.

This chain links TRBV4-3 with TRBJ2-7; possible D gene TRBD2, 6 bases. Germline values: CDR1 LGHNA, CDR2 YSLEER. CDR3 length: 15 amino acids. Trimming took off 3 bases at V and 1 base at J, with 13 bases between the two ends. The CDR3 reads CASSHLLGGSYEQYF. The CDR3 bases are TGCGCCAGCAGCCACCTCCTGGGGGGATCCTACGAGCAGTACTTC.

The chain employs TRBV4-2 and TRBJ1-1; 8 bases are a match to TRBD1. The junction had 5 bases not matched to a gene; V was cut back by 1 base and J by 1 base. This CDR3 is built from 16 residues. CDR1 and CDR2 (germline): LGHNA, YNFKEQ. CDR3 DNA sequence: TGTGCCAGCAGCCAAGGCGCGACAGGGGAGAACACTGAAGCTTTCTTT. Translation gives CASSQGATGENTEAFF.

This chain uses TRBV5-1 with TRBJ2-1; tentatively, D is TRBD1 (5 bases). The CDR3 totals 15 residues. The germline V gene has CDR1 SGHRS and CDR2 YFSETQ. The V end lost 1 base, the J end lost 0 bases, and 8 bases lay between the germline ends. The CDR3 DNA reads as TGCGCCAGCAGCTTGCGCAGGGACTCCTACAATGAGCAGTTCTTC. Protein product: CASSLRRDSYNEQFF.

This rearrangement joins TRBV6-5 to TRBJ1-5; 7 bases map to TRBD1. The CDR3 has 15 residues. Looked up from germline, CDR1 is MNHEY and CDR2 is SVGAGI. With V trimmed by 6 bases and J by 5 bases, 10 bases remained unmatched. The CDR3, as DNA: TGTGCCAGCAGACTATCCGGGACAGCAGATCAGCCCCAGCATTTT. Its translation is CASRLSGTADQPQHF.

Here the CDR3 DNA reads TGTGCCAGCAGCCAACCCGGTGATATTAACACCATATATTTT. It yields the protein CASSQPGDINTIYF. This chain uses TRBV4-2 with TRBJ1-3; D gene unclear. Looked up from germline, CDR1 is LGHNA and CDR2 is YNFKEQ. Trimming left V 2 bases short and J 7 bases short, with 12 bases between. This CDR3 comprises 14 residues.

This clone was detected a few times. The chain links TRBV6-1 to TRBJ2-7, with a possible D match to TRBD1 (6 bases). The germline V gene encodes CDR1 MNHNS and CDR2 SASEGT. Trimming cost V 7 bases and J 5 bases, with 21 bases left between them. CDR3 length equals 15 residues. In nucleotides, the CDR3 is TGTGCCAGCACCCTAGGGGTGGGGGCGCAAAACGAGCAGTACTTC. This gives the protein CASTLGVGAQNEQYF.

The V call is TRBV4-1, the J call TRBJ2-1; D is possibly TRBD2 (5 bases). The germline gives CDR1 MGHRA, CDR2 YSYEKL. The CDR3 has 15 residues. With 0 bases removed from V and 5 bases from J, the gap between germline ends came to 11 bases. The chain's CDR3 is CASSQEATRDNEQFF. The CDR3 DNA follows: TGCGCCAGCAGCCAAGAGGCCACGAGGGACAATGAGCAGTTCTTC.

The chain combines TRBV9 with TRBJ1-1, with D possibly matching TRBD1 (5 bases). V was pared by 0 bases and J by 2 bases, with 14 bases between. The CDR3 covers 16 residues. In germline, CDR1 is SGDLS, CDR2 YYNGEE. The CDR3 region has the DNA TGTGCCAGCAGCGTAGGGCGTGGACACCTCAACACTGAAGCTTTCTTT. Protein: CASSVGRGHLNTEAFF.

The CDR3 protein is CAWGQDSTNSPLHF. The CDR3 nucleotides are TGTGCCTGGGGTCAGGACAGCACTAATTCACCCCTCCACTTT. This sequence joins TRBV30 and TRBJ1-6; tentative D call: TRBD1 (6 bases). The length of the CDR3 is 14 residues. The V gene lost 5 bases and the J gene lost 6 bases, with 14 bases spanning the gap. Looked up from germline, CDR1 is GTSNPN and CDR2 is SVGIG (reference sequence). Filled out from reference TRBV30 and TRBJ1-6, the complete variable domain reads SQTIHQWPATLVQPVGSPLSLECTVEGTSNPNLYWYRQAAGRGLQLLFYSVGIGQISSEVPQNLSASRPQDRQFILSSKKLLLSDSGFYLCAWGQDSTNSPLHFGNGTRLTVT.

The chain joins TRBV4-3 to TRBJ1-5; D is uncertain. This CDR3 has 14 amino acids. Germline-derived CDR1 and CDR2 are LGHNA and YSLEER. Trimming removed 0 bases at V and 6 bases at J, with 9 bases between. The chain's CDR3 is CASSQEYSTQPQHF. In nucleotides, the CDR3 is TGCGCCAGCAGCCAAGAATACAGTACTCAGCCCCAGCATTTT.